These T cell receptor beta chains were read from a single sample in a study of blood T cells in healthy people across ages. MiXCR, applied by TCRdb to the 5' RACE reads, yields one record per CDR3 protein. The sample holds about 580,000 distinct CDR3 sequences; 40% to 55% are singletons and the top ten take about 22%. Sequencing input: blood. Source of these receptors: a man older than 75 in good health. The CDR3 runs from the conserved cysteine through the conserved F or W. Each record gives: J gene, V gene, D gene, clone size, CDR3 protein, CDR3 DNA. The D gene is left open where the match is weak. The size of a clone is reported for some rows only, either as once, few or many, or as a class for expanded clones.

j_gene: TRBJ2-5; v_gene: TRBV7-9; d_gene: -; abundance: few; CDR3aa: CASSLVASAETQYF; CDR3nt: TGTGCCAGCAGCTTGGTGGCGAGTGCTGAGACCCAGTACTTC
j_gene: TRBJ2-1; v_gene: TRBV29-1; d_gene: -; abundance: many; CDR3aa: CSVDVRTFNEQFF; CDR3nt: TGCAGCGTTGACGTCCGGACATTCAATGAGCAGTTCTTC
j_gene: TRBJ2-1; v_gene: TRBV5-1; d_gene: -; abundance: -; CDR3aa: CASSTGGSHNEQFF; CDR3nt: TGCGCCAGCAGTACGGGCGGAAGTCACAATGAGCAGTTCTTC
j_gene: TRBJ2-1; v_gene: TRBV10-3; d_gene: TRBD2; abundance: -; CDR3aa: CAISEGTSGPYNEQFF; CDR3nt: TGTGCCATCAGTGAGGGGACTAGCGGGCCGTACAATGAGCAGTTCTTC
j_gene: TRBJ2-1; v_gene: TRBV6-1; d_gene: -; abundance: -; CDR3aa: CASSEWRGEIGEQFF; CDR3nt: TGTGCCAGCAGTGAGTGGCGGGGTGAAATCGGTGAGCAGTTCTTC
j_gene: TRBJ1-2; v_gene: TRBV9; d_gene: TRBD1; abundance: -; CDR3aa: CASSDLQGAPDYGYTF; CDR3nt: TGTGCCAGCAGCGATTTACAGGGGGCGCCCGACTATGGCTACACCTTC
j_gene: TRBJ2-7; v_gene: TRBV7-2; d_gene: -; abundance: few; CDR3aa: CASSLDRGLTYEQYF; CDR3nt: TGTGCCAGCAGCTTAGACAGAGGACTTACCTACGAGCAGTACTTC
j_gene: TRBJ1-2; v_gene: TRBV12-3/TRBV12-4; d_gene: -; abundance: once; CDR3aa: CASSLGSGGYTF; CDR3nt: TGTGCCAGCAGTTTAGGGTCGGGTGGCTACACCTTC
j_gene: TRBJ2-5; v_gene: TRBV20-1; d_gene: -; abundance: -; CDR3aa: CSAGPSSETQYF; CDR3nt: TGCAGTGCTGGTCCCAGCTCGGAGACCCAGTACTTC
j_gene: TRBJ2-2; v_gene: TRBV29-1; d_gene: -; abundance: once; CDR3aa: CSGGNTGELFF; CDR3nt: TGCAGCGGTGGAAACACCGGGGAGCTGTTTTTT
j_gene: TRBJ1-1; v_gene: TRBV24-1; d_gene: -; abundance: -; CDR3aa: CATQNYNTEAFF; CDR3nt: TGTGCCACCCAAAACTATAACACTGAAGCTTTCTTT
j_gene: TRBJ2-5; v_gene: TRBV6-2/TRBV6-3; d_gene: -; abundance: -; CDR3aa: CATHQETQYF; CDR3nt: TGTGCCACCCATCAAGAGACCCAGTACTTC
j_gene: TRBJ2-7; v_gene: TRBV7-2; d_gene: -; abundance: few; CDR3aa: CASSFDRTLAYEQYF; CDR3nt: TGTGCCAGCAGCTTCGACAGGACCCTAGCCTACGAGCAGTACTTC
j_gene: TRBJ2-5; v_gene: TRBV7-9; d_gene: -; abundance: -; CDR3aa: CASSPGWTQYF; CDR3nt: TGTGCCAGCAGCCCCGGTTGGACCCAGTACTTC
j_gene: TRBJ1-6; v_gene: TRBV27; d_gene: -; abundance: few; CDR3aa: CASKRGVGDNSPLHF; CDR3nt: TGTGCCAGCAAAAGGGGGGTGGGGGATAATTCACCCCTCCACTTT
j_gene: TRBJ2-7; v_gene: TRBV2; d_gene: TRBD1; abundance: -; CDR3aa: CASIGDSSYEQYF; CDR3nt: TGTGCCAGCATCGGGGACAGCTCCTACGAGCAGTACTTC
j_gene: TRBJ2-3; v_gene: TRBV27; d_gene: TRBD2; abundance: few; CDR3aa: CASSSLAGGLTDTQYF; CDR3nt: TGTGCCAGCAGTTCCTTAGCGGGAGGGTTGACAGATACGCAGTATTTT
j_gene: TRBJ2-1; v_gene: TRBV12-3/TRBV12-4; d_gene: -; abundance: -; CDR3aa: CASSLVVAYEQFF; CDR3nt: TGTGCCAGCAGTTTAGTCGTTGCCTATGAGCAGTTCTTC
j_gene: TRBJ2-5; v_gene: TRBV7-9; d_gene: TRBD2; abundance: many; CDR3aa: CASSRTSGQETQYF; CDR3nt: TGCGCCAGCAGTAGGACTAGCGGACAAGAGACCCAGTACTTC
j_gene: TRBJ2-5; v_gene: TRBV7-9; d_gene: TRBD2; abundance: many; CDR3aa: CASSFTSGRSETQYF; CDR3nt: TGTGCCAGCAGCTTTACTAGCGGGAGGTCGGAGACCCAGTACTTC
j_gene: TRBJ1-2; v_gene: TRBV29-1; d_gene: -; abundance: -; CDR3aa: CSVEDLGGVNRGYTF; CDR3nt: TGCAGCGTTGAAGATCTGGGGGGGGTTAATCGTGGCTACACCTTC
j_gene: TRBJ1-6; v_gene: TRBV5-6; d_gene: TRBD1; abundance: -; CDR3aa: CASSLLGQVGGSYNSPLHF; CDR3nt: TGTGCCAGCAGCTTGCTGGGACAGGTAGGGGGCTCCTATAATTCACCCCTCCACTTT
j_gene: TRBJ1-5; v_gene: TRBV5-8; d_gene: -; abundance: few; CDR3aa: CASSLGYNQPQHF; CDR3nt: TGTGCCAGCAGCCTCGGGTACAATCAGCCCCAGCATTTT
j_gene: TRBJ2-3; v_gene: TRBV15; d_gene: -; abundance: few; CDR3aa: CATSRAGGVGTDTQYF; CDR3nt: TGTGCCACCAGCAGAGCTGGGGGCGTTGGCACAGATACGCAGTATTTT
j_gene: TRBJ2-7; v_gene: TRBV2; d_gene: -; abundance: -; CDR3aa: CASSVGASASSYEQYF; CDR3nt: TGTGCCAGCAGTGTAGGGGCGTCGGCTAGCTCCTACGAGCAGTACTTC
j_gene: TRBJ1-1; v_gene: TRBV4-2; d_gene: -; abundance: -; CDR3aa: CASSQERIQGSEAFF; CDR3nt: TGTGCCAGCAGCCAAGAAAGAATCCAAGGGTCTGAAGCTTTCTTT
j_gene: TRBJ2-7; v_gene: TRBV20-1; d_gene: TRBD1; abundance: -; CDR3aa: CSARTGGLYEQYF; CDR3nt: TGCAGTGCTCGGACAGGGGGTCTGTACGAGCAGTACTTC
j_gene: TRBJ2-5; v_gene: TRBV4-3; d_gene: -; abundance: few; CDR3aa: CASSQGIGQETQYF; CDR3nt: TGCGCCAGCAGCCAAGGTATCGGCCAAGAGACCCAGTACTTC
j_gene: TRBJ2-1; v_gene: TRBV4-3; d_gene: -; abundance: few; CDR3aa: CASSQVMSRGYEQFF; CDR3nt: TGCGCCAGCAGCCAAGTAATGAGTAGAGGCTATGAGCAGTTCTTC
j_gene: TRBJ2-7; v_gene: TRBV6-5; d_gene: -; abundance: few; CDR3aa: CASSGSRVGEQYF; CDR3nt: TGTGCCAGCAGCGGATCTCGGGTGGGCGAGCAGTACTTC
j_gene: TRBJ2-5; v_gene: TRBV24-1; d_gene: -; abundance: few; CDR3aa: CATSDLGIAADQETQYF; CDR3nt: TGTGCCACCAGTGATTTGGGTATAGCCGCTGACCAAGAGACCCAGTACTTC
j_gene: TRBJ2-1; v_gene: TRBV20-1; d_gene: TRBD2; abundance: -; CDR3aa: CSAPLRGTSGRGTYNEQFF; CDR3nt: TGCAGTGCCCCACTACGGGGGACTAGCGGGAGAGGTACCTACAATGAGCAGTTCTTC
j_gene: TRBJ2-7; v_gene: TRBV6-2/TRBV6-3; d_gene: -; abundance: -; CDR3aa: CASSAEATYEQYF; CDR3nt: TGTGCCAGCAGTGCGGAAGCTACCTACGAGCAGTACTTC
j_gene: TRBJ2-3; v_gene: TRBV5-1; d_gene: -; abundance: few; CDR3aa: CASSLRLLGASTDTQYF; CDR3nt: TGCGCCAGCAGCTTGCGCCTTCTCGGGGCCAGCACAGATACGCAGTATTTT
j_gene: TRBJ2-3; v_gene: TRBV20-1; d_gene: TRBD2; abundance: -; CDR3aa: CSARLARDSTDTQYF; CDR3nt: TGCAGTGCGAGACTAGCGAGAGATAGCACAGATACGCAGTATTTT
j_gene: TRBJ1-4; v_gene: TRBV11-2; d_gene: -; abundance: -; CDR3aa: CASSPAGALGKLFF; CDR3nt: TGTGCCAGCAGCCCGGCTGGGGCCCTCGGAAAACTGTTTTTT
j_gene: TRBJ1-2; v_gene: TRBV9; d_gene: -; abundance: many; CDR3aa: CASNSVQGGYGYTF; CDR3nt: TGTGCCAGCAACTCCGTCCAGGGAGGCTATGGCTACACCTTC
j_gene: TRBJ1-1; v_gene: TRBV7-3; d_gene: -; abundance: -; CDR3aa: CASTIEPGAEAFF; CDR3nt: TGTGCCAGCACCATAGAACCGGGGGCTGAAGCTTTCTTT
j_gene: TRBJ2-4; v_gene: TRBV6-6; d_gene: -; abundance: -; CDR3aa: CASSYSTRPEQYF; CDR3nt: TGTGCCAGCAGTTACTCGACTCGTCCAGAGCAGTACTTC
j_gene: TRBJ2-5; v_gene: TRBV9; d_gene: TRBD2; abundance: -; CDR3aa: CASSVASGGQETQYF; CDR3nt: TGTGCCAGCAGCGTAGCTAGCGGGGGGCAAGAGACCCAGTACTTC
j_gene: TRBJ2-7; v_gene: TRBV27; d_gene: -; abundance: few; CDR3aa: CASSLVAGTPHEQYF; CDR3nt: TGTGCCAGCAGTTTAGTCGCAGGGACCCCCCACGAGCAGTACTTC
j_gene: TRBJ1-6; v_gene: TRBV28; d_gene: -; abundance: -; CDR3aa: CASSRSRLAGYNSPLHF; CDR3nt: TGTGCCAGCAGTAGAAGCAGGTTGGCCGGATATAATTCACCCCTCCACTTT
j_gene: TRBJ2-5; v_gene: TRBV24-1; d_gene: TRBD2; abundance: few; CDR3aa: CATSDRLAGLETQYF; CDR3nt: TGTGCCACCAGTGACCGACTAGCGGGATTGGAGACCCAGTACTTC
j_gene: TRBJ2-4; v_gene: TRBV5-6; d_gene: -; abundance: few; CDR3aa: CASSPGGAKNIQYF; CDR3nt: TGTGCCAGCAGCCCTGGTGGAGCCAAAAACATTCAGTACTTC
j_gene: TRBJ2-3; v_gene: TRBV20-1; d_gene: -; abundance: -; CDR3aa: CGAMVVGPITDTQYF; CDR3nt: TGCGGTGCTATGGTAGTGGGCCCTATCACAGATACGCAGTATTTT